The 21 T cell receptor beta chains listed next were all sequenced from one sample in a study of vaccination and CD4 T cells after COVID-19. Their antigens remain unidentified. The treatment was: roughly ten-day PBMC culture with coronavirus spike peptide pools or control peptides (ViraFEST assay). Cultured CD4+ T cells had their DNA profiled by the Oncomine TCR Beta short-read assay. One entry per CDR3 protein, called by TCRdb with MiXCR from the PCR reads. The sample lists approximately 12,000 distinct CDR3 sequences; 44% were seen once. Sequencing was carried out using CD4+ T cells from blood, cultured in vitro. The receptors were gathered from a human donor who had recovered from COVID-19.

The rearrangement uses TRBV5-1 and TRBJ2-7; D possibly corresponds to TRBD2 (6 bases). The CDR3 sequence is 13 residues long. Germline CDR1 and CDR2: SGHRS and YFSETQ. Trimming removed 5 bases from V and 0 bases from J, with 9 bases in between. The CDR3 region is CASREGSSYEQYF. The CDR3 region has the DNA TGCGCCAGCAGGGAGGGAAGCTCCTACGAGCAGTACTTC. Using reference TRBV5-1 and TRBJ2-7 for the parts outside the CDR3, the full variable domain is KAGVTQTPRYLIKTRGQQVTLSCSPISGHRSVSWYQQTPGQGLQFLFEYFSETQRNKGNFPGRFSGRQFSNSRSEMNVSTLELGDSALYLCASREGSSYEQYFGPGTRLTVT.

The V and J genes are TRBV27 and TRBJ1-5, with a possible D match to TRBD1 (6 bases). The germline V gene has CDR1 MNHEY and CDR2 SMNVEV (reference sequence). V was shortened by 9 bases and J by 4 bases, with 10 bases between the two germline ends. CDR3 length equals 12 residues. CDR3 bases: TGTGCCAGGGACAGCTCTAATCAGCCCCAGCATTTT. This gives the protein CARDSSNQPQHF.

This clonotype is labeled medium-sized (0.01 to 0.1%). V gene TRBV6-1 combines with J gene TRBJ2-5; possibly TRBD1 for D (5 bases). CDR3 size: 13 residues. Germline V CDR1 and CDR2: MNHNS, SASEGT. Trimming took 8 bases from V and 3 from J, leaving 13 bases between them. CDR3 coding DNA: TGTGCCAGCTCCAGCAGGGCCAAAGAGACCCAGTACTTC. It yields the protein CASSSRAKETQYF.

This clonotype was seen just once. The chain joins TRBV20-1 to TRBJ2-7; D possibly corresponds to TRBD2 (5 bases). V dropped 5 bases and J dropped 5 bases, with 16 bases sitting between them. The CDR3 has 13 amino acids. Germline CDR1 and CDR2: DFQATT and SNEGSKA (reference sequence). The CDR3 region is CSAPSRTGHEQYF. DNA of the CDR3: TGCAGTGCTCCTTCCAGGACTGGCCACGAGCAGTACTTC.

The genes are TRBV19 and TRBJ2-2; 10 positions match TRBD2. The V gene end was trimmed by 4 bases and the J gene end by 1 base; junction bases not matched to a gene: 6. The CDR3 totals 17 residues. Germline CDR1 is LNHDA and CDR2 is SQIVND (reference sequence). CDR3 nucleotides: TGTGCCAGTAGTACGGTTTGGACTAGCGGGAACACCGGGGAGCTGTTTTTT. Protein sequence: CASSTVWTSGNTGELFF. Looking up the rest from reference TRBV19 and TRBJ2-2 gives the full variable domain: DGGITQSPKYLFRKEGQNVTLSCEQNLNHDAMYWYRQDPGQGLRLIYYSQIVNDFQKGDIAEGYSVSREKKESFPLTVTSAQKNPTAFYLCASSTVWTSGNTGELFFGEGSRLTVL.

This clonotype was counted a few times. The rearrangement joins TRBV6-1 to TRBJ2-7; D tentatively reads TRBD1 or TRBD2 (5 bases each). Germline V gene lookup returns CDR1 MNHNS and CDR2 SASEGT. Between the trimmed V and J ends, which lost 5 bases and 2 bases, there was a span of 13 bases. This CDR3 comprises 14 residues. DNA of the CDR3: TGTGCCAGCAGTCGCAGGGACCCACCCTACGAGCAGTACTTC. It encodes CASSRRDPPYEQYF.

This clonotype came up a few times. The chain links TRBV25-1 to TRBJ1-1; D gene uncertain. V shed 3 bases and J shed 4 bases, with 12 bases lying between them. The CDR3 extends over 14 amino acids. Germline lookup yields CDR1 MGHDK and CDR2 SYGVNS. The CDR3 nucleotides are TGTGCCAGCAGTGATTCTGAAGGGTTCACTGAAGCTTTCTTT. Encoded protein: CASSDSEGFTEAFF.

This clonotype has only a few counts. V gene TRBV27 combines with J gene TRBJ1-2, with a possible D match to TRBD1 (6 bases). Trimming shortened V by 3 bases and J by 4 bases, and 15 bases separated the two germline ends. This CDR3 is built from 15 residues. Germline V gives CDR1 MNHEY, CDR2 SMNVEV (reference sequence). The CDR3 DNA reads TGTGCCAGCAGTTTCACCTTACAGGGTGCCTATGGCTACACCTTC. As protein: CASSFTLQGAYGYTF.

The chain recombines TRBV27 with TRBJ1-2; 7 bases are a match to TRBD1. Per germline, CDR1 MNHEY and CDR2 SMNVEV (reference sequence). The J segment lost 8 bases and the V segment lost 6 bases, leaving 9 bases of the junction unmatched. The CDR3 has 13 residues. The chain's CDR3 is CASRSTGEEGYTF. The CDR3 DNA follows: TGTGCCAGCAGATCCACAGGGGAAGAGGGCTACACCTTC.

In this sample, this clonotype turned up once. The CDR3 DNA sequence: TGCGCCAGCAGTGCCGGGACAGGGGGCCAAGAGACCCAGTACTTC. It specifies CASSAGTGGQETQYF. The V gene is TRBV10-1, the J gene TRBJ2-5; the match to TRBD1 covers 11 bases. The CDR3 extends over 15 amino acids. With V trimmed by 4 bases and J by 1 base, 2 bases remained unmatched. Germline CDR1 WNHNN, CDR2 SYGVQD (reference sequence).

The V gene is TRBV20-1, the J gene TRBJ1-4, with a weak D call TRBD1 (5 bases). Looked up from germline, CDR1 is DFQATT and CDR2 is SNEGSKA (reference sequence). The CDR3 covers 16 residues. V lost 0 bases to trimming and J lost 1 base, with 12 bases between them. CDR3 loop: CSARDPSQGTNEKLFF. The CDR3 DNA reads as TGCAGTGCTAGAGACCCTAGTCAGGGAACTAATGAAAAACTGTTTTTT.

For the CDR3, the DNA is TGTGCCAGTATACGGACAGGGGGCGACGGCGGGGAGCTGTTTTTT. As protein: CASIRTGGDGGELFF. This chain joins TRBV19 and TRBJ2-2, with 11 bases aligning to TRBD1. Germline trimming cut 7 bases from V and 7 bases from J; bases unmatched to any gene: 8. This CDR3 region has 15 residues. Germline CDR1 reads LNHDA; CDR2 reads SQIVND (reference sequence).

The chain joins TRBV19 to TRBJ2-3, with D possibly being TRBD2 (6 bases). Germline V gene lookup returns CDR1 LNHDA and CDR2 SQIVND (reference sequence). Trimming removed 7 bases from V and 2 bases from J, with 19 bases in between. The length of the CDR3 is 16 residues. CDR3 bases: TGTGCCAGTACCGCAGAGGGACTCCCGCTCACAGATACGCAGTATTTT. This sequence encodes CASTAEGLPLTDTQYF.

This chain connects TRBV12-3 or TRBV12-4 to TRBJ2-3; tentative D call: TRBD2 (6 bases). There are 16 residues in the CDR3. Trimming stripped 2 bases from V and 2 bases from J, with 14 bases between. The CDR3 sequence is CASSLYSGVNTDTQYF. CDR3 coding DNA: TGTGCCAGCAGTTTATACTCGGGAGTGAACACAGATACGCAGTATTTT.

In its sample, this clonotype was seen a few times. The rearrangement links TRBV21-1 to TRBJ1-5; the D call in the table, TRBD1, was not verified against the DNA. TRBV21-1 is annotated as a pseudogene. The CDR3 consists of 15 residues. CDR3 region: CASPPKQGAYQPQHF. In DNA, the CDR3 is TGTGCCAGCCCTCCTAAACAGGGGGCCTATCAGCCCCAGCATTTT.

The chain combines TRBV4-1 with TRBJ2-7; no clear D gene. The CDR3 contains 15 residues. The germline CDR1 and CDR2 sequences are MGHRA and YSYEKL. With 4 bases removed from V and 5 bases from J, the gap between germline ends came to 18 bases. The CDR3 DNA is TGCGCCAGCAGCCCCACCGAGACAATACCCCACGAGCAGTACTTC. It is translated as CASSPTETIPHEQYF.

This clonotype appeared once. The V call is TRBV6-1, the J call TRBJ2-5; TRBD2 matches at 10 bases. The CDR3 spans 15 residues. V trimming: 3 bases; J trimming: 5 bases; junction bases outside the gene matches: 6. Germline-derived CDR1 and CDR2 are MNHNS and SASEGT. CDR3 in DNA: TGTGCCAGCAGTGAGAAACCTAGCGGGAGTGAGACCCAGTACTTC. This sequence encodes CASSEKPSGSETQYF.

The rearrangement links TRBV30 to TRBJ2-1; D uncertain. The CDR3 loop spans 12 amino acids. Trimming removed 5 bases at V and 6 bases at J, with 11 bases between. Germline V gene data show CDR1 as GTSNPN and CDR2 as SVGIG (reference sequence). CDR3 region: CAWVPWGNEQFF. CDR3 DNA sequence: TGTGCCTGGGTTCCTTGGGGCAATGAGCAGTTCTTC. Together with reference TRBV30 and TRBJ2-1, the CDR3 gives the full variable domain: SQTIHQWPATLVQPVGSPLSLECTVEGTSNPNLYWYRQAAGRGLQLLFYSVGIGQISSEVPQNLSASRPQDRQFILSSKKLLLSDSGFYLCAWVPWGNEQFFGPGTRLTVL.

The chain couples TRBV6-1 to TRBJ1-6; no firm D call. V was pared by 3 bases and J by 5 bases, with 8 bases between. Germline V CDR1 and CDR2: MNHNS, SASEGT. The CDR3 is 14 residues long. The CDR3 sequence: CASSEIGNNSPLHF. CDR3 nucleotide sequence: TGTGCCAGCAGTGAGATAGGGAATAATTCACCCCTCCACTTT.

The CDR3 protein is CASSSLGRGHNEQFF. In nucleotides, the CDR3 is TGTGCCAGCAGCTCGCTCGGGAGGGGCCACAATGAGCAGTTCTTC. The chain recombines TRBV7-9 with TRBJ2-1; TRBD2 matches 8 bases. After removal of 4 bases from V and 5 bases from J, the junction contained 7 bases not matched to a gene. Germline-derived CDR1 and CDR2 are SEHNR and FQNEAQ (reference sequence). The CDR3 is 15 residues long.

This clonotype was counted once. J is TRBJ1-2 and V is TRBV10-1; 7 positions agree with TRBD1. J was trimmed by 5 bases and V by 3 bases; bases with no gene match: 3. The CDR3 runs to 13 residues. Germline V gene data show CDR1 as WNHNN and CDR2 as SYGVQD (reference sequence). The CDR3 reads CASSDSTGYGYTF. The CDR3 DNA sequence: TGCGCCAGCAGTGACTCGACAGGGTATGGCTACACCTTC.